A single sample is the source of the 2 T cell receptor beta chains below, sequenced in a study of vaccination effects on CD4 cells after COVID-19. For these TCRs, the target antigens are not known. Clones were read by immunoSEQ multiplex PCR, and TCRdb kept only the in-frame ones, dropping some. In the table there are tens of thousands of clones, more than 70% of which are singletons. Under the ViraFEST assay, PBMC were stimulated with viral peptide pools so that antigen-specific CD4+ T cells expanded. Sequencing was performed afterwards. Culture lasted under 13 days before CD4+ T cell isolation. No vaccinee had earlier SARS-CoV-2 infection, and nucleocapsid antibodies were negative. The sequencing used CD4+ T cells from PBMCs cultured with HCoV-OC43 spike peptides, collected before COVID-19 vaccination. The subset is: HCoV-OC43 spike overlapping peptide pool stimulation. These receptor sequences come from a human donor who received a COVID-19 vaccine.

The CDR3 is CASSSTGRNSPLHF. The CDR3 nucleotides are TGTGCCAGCAGCTCGACAGGGAGAAATTCACCCCTCCACTTT. This sequence joins TRBV7-2 and TRBJ1-6; TRBD1 aligns across 7 bases. J gave up 7 bases and V 4 bases, and 4 bases lay outside the gene matches. Germline V gene data show CDR1 as SGHTA and CDR2 as FQGNSA. The CDR3 totals 14 residues.

The chain carries TRBV5-4 and TRBJ1-1; a weak D match, TRBD1 (6 bases). V dropped 4 bases and J dropped 1 base, with 14 bases sitting between them. This CDR3 contains 15 residues. CDR1 and CDR2 from the germline V gene are SGHNT and YYREEE (reference sequence). CDR3 protein: CASSRTGGANTEAFF. CDR3 in DNA: TGTGCCAGCAGCCGGACCGGGGGGGCGAACACTGAAGCTTTCTTT. The full variable domain, with the rest looked up from reference TRBV5-4 and TRBJ1-1, is ETGVTQSPTHLIKTRGQQVTLRCSSQSGHNTVSWYQQALGQGPQFIFQYYREEENGRGNFPPRFSGLQFPNYSSELNVNALELDDSALYLCASSRTGGANTEAFFGQGTRLTVV.